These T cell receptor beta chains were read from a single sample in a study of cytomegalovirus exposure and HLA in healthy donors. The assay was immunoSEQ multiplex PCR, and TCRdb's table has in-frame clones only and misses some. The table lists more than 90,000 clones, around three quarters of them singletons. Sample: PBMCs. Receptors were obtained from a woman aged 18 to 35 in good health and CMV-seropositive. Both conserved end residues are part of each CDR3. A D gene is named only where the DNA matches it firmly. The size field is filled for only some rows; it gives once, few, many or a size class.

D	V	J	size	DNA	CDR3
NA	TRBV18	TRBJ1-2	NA	TGTGCCAGCTCACGGGAGGGTAACTATGGCTACACCTTC	CASSREGNYGYTF
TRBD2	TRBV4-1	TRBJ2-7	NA	TGCGCCAGCAGCCAAGAAAAGGGACTAGGCGACGAGCAGTACTTC	CASSQEKGLGDEQYF
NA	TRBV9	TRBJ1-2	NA	TGTGCCAGCTCACGGCAGGGGCCTAACTATGGCTACACCTTC	CASSRQGPNYGYTF
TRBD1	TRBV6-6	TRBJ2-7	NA	TGTGCCAGCAGTTACGAGACAGGGAGTCGCTACGAGCAGTACTTC	CASSYETGSRYEQYF
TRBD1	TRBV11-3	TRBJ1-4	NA	TGTGCCAGCAGCGACAGGGCGTGGAGTGAAAAACTGTTTTTT	CASSDRAWSEKLFF
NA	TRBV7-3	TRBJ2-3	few	TGTGCCAGCAGAGGCGGAGGAGGCACAGATACGCAGTATTTT	CASRGGGGTDTQYF
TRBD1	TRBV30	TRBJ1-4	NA	TGTGCCTGCGTGGATCGCGGGACAGGGGATGAAAAACTGTTTTTT	CACVDRGTGDEKLFF
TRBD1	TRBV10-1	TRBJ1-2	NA	TGCGCCAGCAGTCGGACAGGGGGCTATGGCTACACCTTC	CASSRTGGYGYTF
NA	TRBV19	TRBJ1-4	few	TGTGCCAGTAGTATCAGCGACAGTAATGAAAAACTGTTTTTT	CASSISDSNEKLFF
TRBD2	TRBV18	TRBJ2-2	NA	TGTGCCAGCTCACCAACTAGCGTTAACACCGGGGAGCTGTTTTTT	CASSPTSVNTGELFF
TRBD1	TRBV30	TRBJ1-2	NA	TGTGCCTGGAGTACCAAGGACAGGTCAAGGGATGGCTACACCTTC	CAWSTKDRSRDGYTF
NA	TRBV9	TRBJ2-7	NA	TGTGCCAGCAGCGTTGGCGGGGAACATTACTACGAGCAGTACTTC	CASSVGGEHYYEQYF
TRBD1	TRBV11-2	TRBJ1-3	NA	TGTGCCAGCAGGTTATCGACAGGGTTCATTTTAGGAAACACCATATATTTT	CASRLSTGFILGNTIYF
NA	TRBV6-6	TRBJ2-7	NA	TGTGCCAGCAGTACCCAAAGCGGAGCCACCTACGAGCAGTACTTC	CASSTQSGATYEQYF
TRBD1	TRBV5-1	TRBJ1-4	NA	TGCGCCAGCAGCTCCGGGACAGGGGGGAATGAAAAACTGTTTTTT	CASSSGTGGNEKLFF